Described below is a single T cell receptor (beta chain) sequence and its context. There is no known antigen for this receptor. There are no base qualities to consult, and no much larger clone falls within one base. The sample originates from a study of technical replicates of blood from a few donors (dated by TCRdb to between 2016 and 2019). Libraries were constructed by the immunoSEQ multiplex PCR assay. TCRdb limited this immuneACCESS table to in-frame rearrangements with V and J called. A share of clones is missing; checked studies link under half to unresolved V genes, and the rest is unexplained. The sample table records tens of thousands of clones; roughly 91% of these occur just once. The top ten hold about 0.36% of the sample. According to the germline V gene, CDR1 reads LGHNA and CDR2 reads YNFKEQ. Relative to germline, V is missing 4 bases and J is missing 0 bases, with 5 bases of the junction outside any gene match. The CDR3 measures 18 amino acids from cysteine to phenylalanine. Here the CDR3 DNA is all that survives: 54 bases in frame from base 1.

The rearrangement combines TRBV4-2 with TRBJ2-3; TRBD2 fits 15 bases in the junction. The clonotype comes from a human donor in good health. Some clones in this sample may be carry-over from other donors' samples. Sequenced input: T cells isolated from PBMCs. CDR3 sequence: CASSPLGLAGGSTDTQYF. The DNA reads TGTGCCAGCAGCCCGCTGGGACTAGCGGGGGGCAGCACAGATACGCAGTATTTT.